The 2 T cell receptor beta chains reported below all come from one sample, sequenced in a study of OX40 agonist ivuxolimab in advanced cancers. Sequenced by immunoSEQ multiplex PCR; TCRdb stores in-frame clones only, minus some. In the table there are 62,000 or so clones, roughly nine tenths of which are singletons. The input for sequencing was CD4+ or CD8+ T cells sorted from blood, taken in a trial of the OX40 agonist ivuxolimab. The receptors were sampled from an adult with an advanced solid tumor such as melanoma, head and neck, liver or kidney cancer.

This chain joins TRBV11-2 and TRBJ1-1; D gene ambiguous. The CDR3 is 14 amino acids. Germline V lookup: CDR1 SGHAT, CDR2 FQNNGV. Trimming left V 6 bases short and J 0 bases short, with 11 bases between. CDR3 sequence (DNA): TGTGCCAGCAGGCAGGACCTTCTGAACACTGAAGCTTTCTTT. This gives the protein CASRQDLLNTEAFF.

V is TRBV28 and J is TRBJ2-3; D might be TRBD2 (5 bases). Germline CDR1 reads MDHEN; CDR2 reads SYDVKM. V was trimmed by 3 bases and J by 1 base, leaving 11 bases between them. CDR3 length: 15 amino acids. CDR3 region: CASSFPGSGTDTQYF. The CDR3 DNA reads as TGTGCCAGCAGTTTCCCTGGGAGCGGCACAGATACGCAGTATTTT.